Detailed here is one T cell receptor beta chain. This clonotype appeared once. Its antigen is currently not known. No per-base quality is available; no much larger clone lies one base away. A lone read gives weak evidence. This sample stems from a study of CD8 T cells in ankylosing spondylitis (dated by TCRdb to about 2017). For the study in its entirety: The study profiled T cell receptor beta repertoires in healthy donors and ankylosing spondylitis patients to find disease-linked TCR variants. The full study cohort comprised around 25 ankylosing spondylitis patients and 110 or so healthy donors. Peripheral blood was sampled, and synovial fluid was also collected from ankylosing spondylitis patients. The full study reports these points: In peripheral blood, the disease-linked clones were found at relatively low frequencies and had a CD8+ phenotype. Some motif variants were previously reported in synovial fluid and blood of reactive arthritis patients, suggesting common disease-initiation mechanisms. The disease-linked clones were reported as significantly enriched in matched synovial fluid samples from ankylosing spondylitis patients. A TCR beta motif made up of several highly homologous amino acid variants appeared to be characteristic of blood from ankylosing spondylitis patients.

TCRdb lists the instrument as Illumina HiSeq 2500. TCR beta libraries were prepared by quantitative 5'-RACE with molecular barcodes. The study's own analysis went as follows. Disease-linked TCR variants were identified with a new computational method built on a probabilistic model of VDJ rearrangement. TCRdb's own reprocessing of the public reads used fastp at Q25 and MiXCR and kept productive beta chains. Rows are unified per CDR3 protein, each entry keeping the most common DNA and genes. TCRdb, not the authors, supplied the V and J calls. In all, the sample holds 300,000 to 350,000 distinct CDR3 sequences, and over 12% of those were seen once. Together, the top ten hold approximately 1% of the sample. The CDR3 contains 14 residues, cysteine and phenylalanine counted. Solely the CDR3 DNA is kept, with 42 bases framed from the first base. V drops 9 bases and J drops 0 bases, leaving 14 bases in between.

Rearrangement joined TRBV12-3 or TRBV12-4 to TRBJ1-1, with TRBD1 perhaps the D gene, on 5 matching bases. The source material was blood, either unsorted or a sorted T cell fraction (not recorded which). The receptor comes from a male donor with ankylosing spondylitis or in good health (not recorded which). This receptor carries the CDR3 CASASGQLNTEAFF. The DNA sequence follows: TGTGCCAGTGCTTCCGGACAATTGAACACTGAAGCTTTCTTT.